This TCR beta chain was retrieved from a study of blood T cell repertoires in COVID-19. As for the study in general: Samples representing acute and convalescent COVID-19 were sourced from the United States, Italy and Spain. T cells, B-cell-depleted T cells, or PBMCs supplied cDNA or gDNA.

The germline CDR1 and CDR2 sequences are SGHAT and FQNNGV. The CDR3 contains 13 residues. The ends were cut back, 4 bases at V and 4 bases at J, with 7 bases in the middle. Per the authors' pipeline: Amplification of reference gene primers was used by the study to estimate nucleated cell counts. Sequenced by immunoSEQ multiplex PCR; TCRdb stores in-frame clones only, minus some. D and trimming come from the DNA, and the V and J calls and clone size come from that table. The profile shows about 230,000 clones, approximately 81% of them singletons. Material: peripheral blood. The chain combines TRBV11-2 with TRBJ2-2; D not certain. This TCR derives from a woman older than 75 with acute or convalescent COVID-19. The CDR3 loop is CASSSLFTGELFF. In DNA form, the CDR3 reads TGTGCCAGCAGCTCGCTATTCACCGGGGAGCTGTTTTTT.